This T cell receptor (beta chain) emerged from a study of brain T cells in children with intractable seizures. The time point is: blood from clinic visit 5 months post-surgery; TSC patient then seizure free. Sequenced by immunoSEQ multiplex PCR; TCRdb stores in-frame clones only, minus some. Of 300,000 to 400,000 clones detected, 85% to 95% appear once; the ten largest clones hold 5% to 7%. Sample: peripheral blood, taken about 5 months after surgery. The source is a boy in the first two years of life with tuberous sclerosis and intractable seizures.

CDR3 nucleotide sequence: TGTGCCAGCAGCTTCGACACCTCCTACGAGCAGTACTTC. This encodes CASSFDTSYEQYF. The rearrangement links TRBV7-9 to TRBJ2-7; D gene unclear. Germline V gene data show CDR1 as SEHNR and CDR2 as FQNEAQ (reference sequence). V was trimmed by 3 bases and J by 0 bases, leaving 6 bases between them. The CDR3 contains 13 residues.